This paragraph reports one T cell receptor (beta chain). This clonotype has a count of ten or more. Its binding antigen is unknown. No much larger clonotype is one base removed from it; base qualities were not supplied. The record originates from a study of low-dose radiotherapy and immunotherapy resistance in tumors (dated by TCRdb to 2021 to 2024). Some background on the complete study: Patients in Cohort 1 were given 0.5 Gy per fraction every 2 weeks, and the prescribed total PTV dose was 6.5 Gy. Patients in Cohort 2 were given 1 Gy per fraction every two weeks, for a total of 13 Gy across 26 weeks. Patients were given nivolumab as a 240 mg flat dose every two weeks and ipilimumab at 1 mg/kg every six weeks, with both drugs delivered intravenously. Intravenous cyclophosphamide at 200 mg/m2 was administered every two weeks, one day ahead of each radiation and immunotherapy administration. Aspirin 300 mg was taken orally once daily by patients for four cycles, starting on cycle 1 day 1. Trial participants were not randomized into treatment groups. Eight patients were included in the translational analysis: three from the first dose cohort and the first five from the second dose cohort.

Data came from an Illumina HiSeq 2500. Superscript III and a set of TRAV- and TRBV-specific primers were used to synthesize first-strand cDNA, so that both TCRalpha and TCRbeta chains were covered. A roughly 19-cycle PCR with Phusion amplified the TCRs, pairing a constant-region primer with the adapter that was attached to the V primers. Amplification of the isolated mRNA was done with the MessageAmp II aRNA Amplification Kit, which involved a roughly 15-hour in vitro transcription at 37 degrees C. mRNA for TCR sequencing was isolated with the Dynabeads mRNA DIRECT Purification Kit. Indexed Illumina adapters were added in a second roughly 25-cycle Phusion PCR, and the resulting products were purified with AMPure XP beads. The source study handled its data this way. Using custom Perl scripts, TCR sequences that encoded the same protein were pooled, out-of-frame sequences were dropped, and the abundance of each clonotype was calculated. The analysis excluded TCR sequences that were supported by just one read. Among the metrics used to describe the repertoires were Shannon entropy, Gini index, clonality, richness, and the frequency of TCRs shared between repertoires. In-frame beta chains were kept once TCRdb had trimmed the public reads at Q25 with fastp and called clones with MiXCR. Rows are combined by CDR3 protein, so each entry shows the most common genes and DNA. For this entry, the V and J calls and clone size follow TCRdb and not the study's own pipeline. Recorded for this sample are about 71,000 distinct CDR3 sequences; roughly 31% of them occurred a single time. The ten largest clones represent 8.5% to 14% of the sample.

V sheds 1 base and J sheds 8 bases, leaving 11 bases between their ends. Sequences LGHNT (CDR1) and FRNRAP (CDR2) are obtained from the germline V gene. The CDR3 runs 13 amino acids, cysteine and phenylalanine included. Only the CDR3 region is kept as DNA, spanning 39 bases read in frame from base 1. This specimen's time point label, interpreted: before trial treatment. Donors were enrolled in RACIN, a single-arm phase I dose-escalation trial in which nivolumab, ipilimumab, aspirin, low-dose cyclophosphamide and low-dose radiotherapy were combined. To be eligible, a patient needed to have an advanced solid tumor that was TIL-negative.

This receptor was obtained from a female donor with ovarian cancer. The chain couples TRBV12-5 to TRBJ1-1; the D gene is possibly TRBD1, with 6 bases matching. The material was PBMCs, obtained before treatment. For the CDR3, the sequence is CASGLGGLTEAFF. DNA sequence: TGTGCTAGTGGTTTGGGGGGGCTAACCGAAGCTTTCTTT.